These 10 T cell receptor beta chains share one sample of origin, sequenced in a study of T cell responses to AZD1222 COVID-19 vaccine. Some clones are missing from TCRdb's copy, which holds only in-frame ones; the method was immunoSEQ multiplex PCR. The sample yields 150,000 to 200,000 clones, more than 85% seen once. Sequenced here: peripheral blood, sampled on day 0 of AZD1222 vaccination. Every receptor here comes from an adult in good health.

The chain has TRBV19 and TRBJ2-5; 8 bases map to TRBD1. The CDR3 spans 11 residues. Germline V CDR1 and CDR2: LNHDA, SQIVND (reference sequence). V was clipped by 10 bases and J by 4 bases; unmatched bases: 2. Here the CDR3 DNA reads TGTGCCACCGGACAGGGAGAGACCCAGTACTTC. Encoded protein: CATGQGETQYF.

On this clone: The same CDR3 can be traced to other DNA sequences in this sample. Written as DNA, the CDR3 is TGCGCCAGCAGCTTGGAATTAGGAAATCAGCCCCAGCATTTT. It yields the protein CASSLELGNQPQHF. The chain uses TRBV5-1 and TRBJ1-5; no clear D gene. Trimming took 0 bases from V and 4 from J, leaving 8 bases between them. Germline V gene sequence: CDR1 SGHRS, CDR2 YFSETQ. CDR3 length equals 14 residues.

Concerning this clone itself: Other DNA sequences from this sample encode an identical CDR3 as well. V gene TRBV19 combines with J gene TRBJ1-1; D ambiguous. Trimming cost V 7 bases and J 1 base, with 7 bases left between them. The CDR3 has 12 residues. The germline gives CDR1 LNHDA, CDR2 SQIVND (reference sequence). The CDR3 DNA reads as TGTGCCAGTAAAAGAGGGAACACTGAAGCTTTCTTT. This gives the protein CASKRGNTEAFF.

The chain uses TRBV5-1 and TRBJ2-7, with 8 nucleotides matching TRBD2. Trimming cost V 5 bases and J 3 bases; bases outside gene matches: 7. The CDR3 is 14 amino acids. Germline V gives CDR1 SGHRS, CDR2 YFSETQ. DNA for the CDR3: TGCGCCAGCAGACTTAGCGGGGACGACTACGAGCAGTACTTC. This encodes CASRLSGDDYEQYF.

V is TRBV2 and J is TRBJ2-7; D remains ambiguous. This CDR3 is built from 16 residues. CDR1 and CDR2 (germline): SNHLY, FYNNEI. V lost 1 base to trimming and J lost 6 bases, with 19 bases between them. The CDR3 protein is CASSEVKGEVVSEQYF. The CDR3 nucleotides are TGTGCCAGCAGTGAAGTTAAGGGTGAAGTGGTCTCCGAGCAGTACTTC.

Comment on this clone: The germline gene is not matched at one end of the junction; a read error may be the cause. The chain combines TRBV6-6 with TRBJ2-3; D is possibly TRBD2 (6 bases). This CDR3 contains 14 residues. Per the germline V gene, CDR1 is MNHNY and CDR2 is SVGAGI (reference sequence). The CDR3 is CAGSYSDREDTQYF. The CDR3 DNA sequence: TGTGCCGGCAGTTACTCGGATCGGGAGGATACGCAGTATTTT.

The rearrangement links TRBV3-1 (or the pseudogene TRBV3-2) to TRBJ1-2; D gene uncertain. CDR3 length: 15 amino acids. V dropped 0 bases and J dropped 9 bases, with 17 bases sitting between them. Germline CDR1 is LGHDT and CDR2 is YNNKEL (reference sequence). The DNA for the CDR3 is TGTGCCAGCAGCCAAGACCACAGAAAAGATGTACGCTACACCTTC. Its translation is CASSQDHRKDVRYTF.

This sequence joins TRBV6-5 and TRBJ1-3; D perhaps matches TRBD1 (5 bases). This CDR3 has 16 amino acids. Germline V gene sequence: CDR1 MNHEY, CDR2 SVGAGI. V lost 0 bases to trimming and J lost 2 bases, with 11 bases between them. Here the CDR3 reads CASSYSGWGTGNTIYF. CDR3 nucleotide sequence: TGTGCCAGCAGTTACTCGGGGTGGGGGACTGGAAACACCATATATTTT.

The chain carries TRBV27 and TRBJ2-2, with D unclear. This CDR3 contains 14 residues. In germline, CDR1 is MNHEY, CDR2 SMNVEV (reference sequence). V lost 6 bases and J 6 bases, leaving 14 bases between the germline ends. CDR3 loop: CASRIFLTAGELFF. The CDR3 bases are TGTGCCAGCAGGATTTTTCTAACTGCCGGGGAGCTGTTTTTT.

The J gene is TRBJ2-5, the V gene TRBV20-1; no clear D gene. Germline V gene data show CDR1 as DFQATT and CDR2 as SNEGSKA (reference sequence). Trimming took off 2 bases at V and 5 bases at J, with 6 bases between the two ends. This CDR3 region has 11 residues. The CDR3 reads CSARSRETQYF. In DNA form, the CDR3 reads TGCAGTGCTAGATCCAGGGAGACCCAGTACTTC.